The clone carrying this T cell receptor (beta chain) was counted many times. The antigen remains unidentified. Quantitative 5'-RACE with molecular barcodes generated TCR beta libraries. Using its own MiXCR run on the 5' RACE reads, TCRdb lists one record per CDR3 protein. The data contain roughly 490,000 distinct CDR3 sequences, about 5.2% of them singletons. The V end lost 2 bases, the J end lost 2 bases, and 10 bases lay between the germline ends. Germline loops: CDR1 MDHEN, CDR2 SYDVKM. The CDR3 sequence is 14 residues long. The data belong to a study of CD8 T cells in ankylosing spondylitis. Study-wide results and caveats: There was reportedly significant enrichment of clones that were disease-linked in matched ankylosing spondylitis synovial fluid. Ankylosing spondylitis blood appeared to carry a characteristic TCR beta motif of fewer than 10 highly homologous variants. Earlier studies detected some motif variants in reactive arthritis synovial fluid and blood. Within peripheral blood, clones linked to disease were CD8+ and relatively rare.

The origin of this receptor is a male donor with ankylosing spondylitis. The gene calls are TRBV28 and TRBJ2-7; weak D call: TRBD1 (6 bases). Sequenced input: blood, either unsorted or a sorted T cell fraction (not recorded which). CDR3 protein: CASSLGQPPYEQYF. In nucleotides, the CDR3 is TGTGCCAGCAGTTTAGGACAGCCCCCCTACGAGCAGTACTTC.